This TCR beta chain was obtained from a study of blood T cell repertoires in COVID-19. Study-level background: Sources were T cells, B-cell-depleted T cells, or PBMCs; the material itself was cDNA or gDNA.

The CDR3 is 15 amino acids. Trimming took 3 bases from V and 2 from J, leaving 11 bases between them. From germline, CDR1 is LNHDA and CDR2 SQIVND (reference sequence). Using immunoSEQ multiplex PCR, the repertoire was profiled, and TCRdb retains in-frame clones only, with some absent. The sample contains about 100,000 clones, around nine tenths of which appear only once. The origin of this receptor is a human donor in a cohort sampled during active COVID-19. What was sequenced was peripheral blood. The chain is built from TRBV19 and TRBJ1-5; no firm D call. CDR3 sequence reads: CASSIGGVRNQPQHF. CDR3 nucleotides: TGTGCCAGTAGTATTGGTGGAGTCCGCAATCAGCCCCAGCATTTT.